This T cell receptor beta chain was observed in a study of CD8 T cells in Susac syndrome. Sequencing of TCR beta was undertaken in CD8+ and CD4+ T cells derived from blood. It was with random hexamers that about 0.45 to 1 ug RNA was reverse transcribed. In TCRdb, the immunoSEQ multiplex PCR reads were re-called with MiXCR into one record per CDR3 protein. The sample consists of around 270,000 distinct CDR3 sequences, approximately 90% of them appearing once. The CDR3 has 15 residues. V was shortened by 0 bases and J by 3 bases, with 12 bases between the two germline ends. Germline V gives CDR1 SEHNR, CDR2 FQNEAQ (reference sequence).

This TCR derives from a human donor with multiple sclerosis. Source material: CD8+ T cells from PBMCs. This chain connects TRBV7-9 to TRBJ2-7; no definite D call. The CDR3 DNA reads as TGTGCCAGCAGCTTAGCGCTAGGGTTGGACTACGAGCAGTACTTC. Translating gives CASSLALGLDYEQYF. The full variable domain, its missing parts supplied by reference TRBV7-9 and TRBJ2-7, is DTGVSQNPRHKITKRGQNVTFRCDPISEHNRLYWYRQTLGQGPEFLTYFQNEAQLEKSRLLSDRFSAERPKGSFSTLEIQRTEQGDSAMYLCASSLALGLDYEQYFGPGTRLTVT.